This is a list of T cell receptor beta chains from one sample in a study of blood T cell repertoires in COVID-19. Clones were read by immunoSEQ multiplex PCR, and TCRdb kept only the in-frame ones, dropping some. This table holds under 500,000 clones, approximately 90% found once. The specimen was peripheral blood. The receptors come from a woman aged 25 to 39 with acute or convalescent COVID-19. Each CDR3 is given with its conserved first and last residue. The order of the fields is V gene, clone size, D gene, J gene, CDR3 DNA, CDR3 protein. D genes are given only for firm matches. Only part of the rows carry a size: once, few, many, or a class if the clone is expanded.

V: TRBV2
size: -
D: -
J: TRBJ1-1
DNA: TGTGCCAGCAGGGGCCAACTACGGAGGGACGCTGAAGCTTTCTTT
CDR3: CASRGQLRRDAEAFF

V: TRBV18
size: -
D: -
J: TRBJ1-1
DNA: TGTGCCAGCTCACCACCGCAGGGGCGAATCTACACTGAAGCTTTCTTT
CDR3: CASSPPQGRIYTEAFF

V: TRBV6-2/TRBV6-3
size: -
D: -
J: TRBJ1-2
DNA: TGTGCCAGCAGTTACCGGGCCAGGGCTTTTGGCTACACCTTC
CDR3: CASSYRARAFGYTF

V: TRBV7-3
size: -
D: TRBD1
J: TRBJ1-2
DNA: TGTGCCAGCAGCTTATTAGGACAGGGGGCTGATGGCTACACCTTC
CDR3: CASSLLGQGADGYTF

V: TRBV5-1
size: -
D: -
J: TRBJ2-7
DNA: TGCGCCAGCAGCTTGACCGGAGGGACGGGCTACGAGCAGTACTTC
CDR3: CASSLTGGTGYEQYF

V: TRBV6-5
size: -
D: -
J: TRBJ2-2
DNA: TGTGCCAGCCGACGAGGAGCCACCGGGGAGCTGTTTTTT
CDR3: CASRRGATGELFF

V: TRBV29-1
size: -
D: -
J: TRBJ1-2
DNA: TGCAGCGTTGAATCCGGGTCGGCTAACTATGGCTACACCTTC
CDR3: CSVESGSANYGYTF

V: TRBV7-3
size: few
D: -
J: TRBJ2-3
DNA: TGTGCCAGCAGCTTAGGTCCTAGTTTGTCTCCTGATACGCAGTATTTT
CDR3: CASSLGPSLSPDTQYF

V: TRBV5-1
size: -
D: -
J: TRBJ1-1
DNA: TGCGCCAGCAGGTTCCAGGAGAACACTGAAGCTTTCTTT
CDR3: CASRFQENTEAFF

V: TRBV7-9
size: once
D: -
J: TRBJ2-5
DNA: TGTGCCAGCAGCCCCCAGGGGAAGGAGACCCAGTACTTC
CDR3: CASSPQGKETQYF

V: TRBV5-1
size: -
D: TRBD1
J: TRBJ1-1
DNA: TGCGTCAGCGGACAGGATACTGAAGCTTTCTTT
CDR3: CVSGQDTEAFF

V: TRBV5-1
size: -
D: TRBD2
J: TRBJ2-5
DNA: TGCGCCAGCAGCTTAGCGGGGAACCAAGAGACCCAGTACTTC
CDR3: CASSLAGNQETQYF

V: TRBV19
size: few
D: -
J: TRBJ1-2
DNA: TGTGCCAGTAGTCGCCCCCCAGGAGGCTATGGCTACACCTTC
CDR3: CASSRPPGGYGYTF